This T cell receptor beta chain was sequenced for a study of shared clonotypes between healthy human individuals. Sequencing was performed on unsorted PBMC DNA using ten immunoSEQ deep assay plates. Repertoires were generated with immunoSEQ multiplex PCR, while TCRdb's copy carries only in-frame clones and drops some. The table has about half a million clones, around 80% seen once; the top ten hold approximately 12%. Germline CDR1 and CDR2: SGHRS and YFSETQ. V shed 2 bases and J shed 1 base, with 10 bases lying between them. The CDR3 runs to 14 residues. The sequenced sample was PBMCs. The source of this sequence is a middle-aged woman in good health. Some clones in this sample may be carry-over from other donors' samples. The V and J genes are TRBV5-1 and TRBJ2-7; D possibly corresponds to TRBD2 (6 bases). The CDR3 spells CASSFGGNSYEQYF. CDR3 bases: TGCGCCAGCAGCTTCGGGGGTAATTCCTACGAGCAGTACTTC. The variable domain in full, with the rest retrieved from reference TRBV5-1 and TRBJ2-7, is KAGVTQTPRYLIKTRGQQVTLSCSPISGHRSVSWYQQTPGQGLQFLFEYFSETQRNKGNFPGRFSGRQFSNSRSEMNVSTLELGDSALYLCASSFGGNSYEQYFGPGTRLTVT.